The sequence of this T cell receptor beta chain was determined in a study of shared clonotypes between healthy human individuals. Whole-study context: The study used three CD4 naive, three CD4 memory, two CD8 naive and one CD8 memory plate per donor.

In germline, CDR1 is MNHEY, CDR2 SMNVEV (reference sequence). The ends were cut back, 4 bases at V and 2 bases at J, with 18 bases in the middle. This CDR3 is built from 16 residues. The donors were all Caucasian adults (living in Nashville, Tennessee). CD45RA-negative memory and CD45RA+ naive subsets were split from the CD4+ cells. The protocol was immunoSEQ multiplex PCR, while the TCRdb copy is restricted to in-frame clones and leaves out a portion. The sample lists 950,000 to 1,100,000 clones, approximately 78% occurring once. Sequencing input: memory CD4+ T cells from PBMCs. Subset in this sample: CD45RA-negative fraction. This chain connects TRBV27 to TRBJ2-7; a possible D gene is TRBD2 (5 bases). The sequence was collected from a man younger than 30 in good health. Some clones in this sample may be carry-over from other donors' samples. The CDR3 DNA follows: TGTGCCAGCAGTTCCCCTGGAGGACTGGGAACCTACGAGCAGTACTTC. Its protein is CASSSPGGLGTYEQYF.